This record concerns one TCR beta chain sequence. The CDR3 is made up of 15 amino acids. Germline V gene lookup returns CDR1 MGHRA and CDR2 YSYEKL. The V end lost 0 bases, the J end lost 4 bases, and 12 bases lay between the germline ends. Data came from immunoSEQ multiplex PCR; TCRdb stores just in-frame clones and leaves some out. The sample has about 340,000 clones; approximately 83% are singletons. This entry belongs to a study of blood T cell repertoires in COVID-19. The rearrangement uses TRBV4-1 and TRBJ1-1; possible D gene TRBD1, 5 bases. Material for sequencing was PBMCs or T cells enriched from blood (not recorded which). The receptor comes from a woman between 35 and 50 years old with acute COVID-19. The CDR3 sequence is CASSQDGARITEAFF. In DNA, the CDR3 is TGCGCCAGCAGCCAAGATGGGGCCAGGATCACTGAAGCTTTCTTT.